This TCR beta chain was captured in a study of cytomegalovirus exposure and HLA in healthy donors. The method was immunoSEQ multiplex PCR; TCRdb's version includes in-frame clones alone and lacks a portion of them. The sample holds roughly 120,000 clones, about 91% seen once. V lost 0 bases and J 9 bases, leaving 6 bases between the germline ends. The CDR3 is 11 amino acids. The germline CDR1 and CDR2 sequences are SGHRS and YFSETQ. The origin of this receptor is a man younger than 35 in good health and CMV-seronegative. The sequenced sample was PBMCs. V usage is TRBV5-1 and J usage is TRBJ2-5; unclear D gene. The CDR3 here is CASSLELSQYF. CDR3 DNA: TGCGCCAGCAGCTTGGAACTTTCCCAGTACTTC.